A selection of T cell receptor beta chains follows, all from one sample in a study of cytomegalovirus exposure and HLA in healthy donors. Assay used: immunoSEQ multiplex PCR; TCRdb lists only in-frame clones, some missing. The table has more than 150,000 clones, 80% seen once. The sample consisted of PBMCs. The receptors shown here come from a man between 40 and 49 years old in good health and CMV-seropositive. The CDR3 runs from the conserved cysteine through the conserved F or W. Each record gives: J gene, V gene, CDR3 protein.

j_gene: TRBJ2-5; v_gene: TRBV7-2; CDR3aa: CASSLEGARETQYF
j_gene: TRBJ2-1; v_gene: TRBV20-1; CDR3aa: CSASGGSEQFF
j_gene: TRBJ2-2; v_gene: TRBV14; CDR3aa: CASSQKPDRPGELFF
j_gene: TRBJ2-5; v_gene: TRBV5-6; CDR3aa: CASSSHRDYTVEQYF
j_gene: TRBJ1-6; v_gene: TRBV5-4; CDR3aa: CASSHPLGTADSPLHF
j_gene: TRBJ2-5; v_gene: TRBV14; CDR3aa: CASSQRLAGEETQYF
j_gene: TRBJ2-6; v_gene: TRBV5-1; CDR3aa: CASSLGGGPGANVLTF
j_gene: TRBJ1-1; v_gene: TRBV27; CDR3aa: CASSSPRGLSTEAFF
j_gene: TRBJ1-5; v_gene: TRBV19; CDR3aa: CASSGTVGSNQPQHF
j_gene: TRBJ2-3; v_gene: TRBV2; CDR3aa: CASSVTGGTDTQYF
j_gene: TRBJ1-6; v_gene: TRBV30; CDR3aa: CAWSPDRGNSPLHF
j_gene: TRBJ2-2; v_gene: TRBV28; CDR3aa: CASSFKRTGVGTGELFF
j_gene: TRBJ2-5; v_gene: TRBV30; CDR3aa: CAWGQVAQYF
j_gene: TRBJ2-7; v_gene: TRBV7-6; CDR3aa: CASSPPPGQGASEQYF
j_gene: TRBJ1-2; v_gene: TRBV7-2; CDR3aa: CASSLVQAPAEGYTF
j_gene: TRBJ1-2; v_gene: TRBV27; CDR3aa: CASRPLGQRNGYTF
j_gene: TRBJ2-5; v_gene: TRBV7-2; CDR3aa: CASSSRWDFQETQYF
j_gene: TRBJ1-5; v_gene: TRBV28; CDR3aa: CASSLGTGDNQPQHF
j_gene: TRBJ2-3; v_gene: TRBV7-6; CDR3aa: CASSLGTGGATDTQYF
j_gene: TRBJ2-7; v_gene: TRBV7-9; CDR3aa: CASSSRDKTYEQYF
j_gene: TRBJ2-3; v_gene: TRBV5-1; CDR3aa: CASSLVQDTQYF
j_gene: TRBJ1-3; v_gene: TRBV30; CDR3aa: CAWSVRANTIYF
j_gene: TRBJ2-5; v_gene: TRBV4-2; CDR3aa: CASSSGEQETQYF
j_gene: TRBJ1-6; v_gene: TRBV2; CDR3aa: CASSVGQGANSPLHF
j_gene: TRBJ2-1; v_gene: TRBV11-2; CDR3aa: CASSFSRGANEQFF
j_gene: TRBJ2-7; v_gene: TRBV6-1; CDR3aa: CASMGQGLVEQYF
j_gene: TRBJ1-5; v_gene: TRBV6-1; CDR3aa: CASSETPNQPQHF
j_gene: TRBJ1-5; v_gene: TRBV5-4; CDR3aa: CASSLIDRNRSNQPQHF
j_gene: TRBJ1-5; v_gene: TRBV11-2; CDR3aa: CASSLGGQVNQPQHF
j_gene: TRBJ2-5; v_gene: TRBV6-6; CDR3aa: CASSNWAGTGVETQYF
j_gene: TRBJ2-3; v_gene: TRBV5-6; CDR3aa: CASSQPGQGTDTQYF
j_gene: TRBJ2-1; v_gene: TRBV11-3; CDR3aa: CASSSPTSGRYNEQFF
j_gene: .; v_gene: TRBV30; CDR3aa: CAWRGGEGPHWSEQYF
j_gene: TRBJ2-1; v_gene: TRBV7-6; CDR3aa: CASSLRTSGGSSSYNEQFF